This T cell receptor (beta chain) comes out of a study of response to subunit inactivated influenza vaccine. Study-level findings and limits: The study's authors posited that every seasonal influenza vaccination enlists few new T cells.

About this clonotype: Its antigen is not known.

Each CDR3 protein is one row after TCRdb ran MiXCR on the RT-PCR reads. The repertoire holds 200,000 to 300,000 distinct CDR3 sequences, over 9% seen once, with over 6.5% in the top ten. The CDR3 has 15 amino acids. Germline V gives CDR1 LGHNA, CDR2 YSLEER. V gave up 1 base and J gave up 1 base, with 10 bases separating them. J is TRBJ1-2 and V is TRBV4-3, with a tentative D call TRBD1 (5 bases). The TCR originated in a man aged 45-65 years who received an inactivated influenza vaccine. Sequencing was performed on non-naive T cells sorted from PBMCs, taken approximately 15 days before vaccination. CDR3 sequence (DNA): TGCGCCAGCAGCCAAGTCGGGGGGGTTAACTATGGCTACACCTTC. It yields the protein CASSQVGGVNYGYTF.